This T cell receptor beta chain was found in a study of lymphopenia after photon versus proton radiotherapy. Study findings and constraints: After lymphocyte nadir, photon-treated repertoires showed oligoclonal expansion, especially CD8+ Temra.

Repertoires were generated with immunoSEQ multiplex PCR, while TCRdb's copy carries only in-frame clones and drops some. This table holds 55,000 to 70,000 clones, just over 90% found once. To note about this clone: Its antigen is undetermined. Other DNA sequences in the same sample also yield this CDR3.

The CDR3 runs 13 residues. Germline V gives CDR1 SGHRS, CDR2 YFSETQ. The V end was cut by 5 bases, the J end by 3 bases, with 11 bases between. The chain is built from TRBV5-1 and TRBJ2-5; D is possibly TRBD2 (6 bases). Sequenced here: peripheral blood, sampled from a patient treated with photon-based radiotherapy. This receptor was taken from a woman in her sixties or seventies with pancreatic cancer. CDR3 protein: CASSLGGKETQYF. DNA for the CDR3: TGCGCCAGCAGTCTCGGGGGAAAAGAGACCCAGTACTTC.